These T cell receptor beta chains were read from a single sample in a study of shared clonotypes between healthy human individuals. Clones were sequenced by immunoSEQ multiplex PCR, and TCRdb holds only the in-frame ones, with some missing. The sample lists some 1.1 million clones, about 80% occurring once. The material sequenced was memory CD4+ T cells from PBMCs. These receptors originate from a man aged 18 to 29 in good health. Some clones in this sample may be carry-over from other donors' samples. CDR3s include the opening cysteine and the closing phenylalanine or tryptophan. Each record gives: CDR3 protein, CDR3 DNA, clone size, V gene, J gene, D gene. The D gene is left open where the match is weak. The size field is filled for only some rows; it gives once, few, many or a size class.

CASSYKPPGQGTQETQYF,TGCGCCAGCAGCTACAAACCACCCGGACAGGGGACCCAAGAGACCCAGTACTTC,.,TRBV5-1,TRBJ2-5,TRBD1
CASSAGTQTNYGYTF,TGTGCCAGCAGCGCCGGGACTCAAACTAACTATGGCTACACCTTC,.,TRBV9,TRBJ1-2,.
CASSQGPSYEQYF,TGTGCCAGCAGCCAGGGACCTTCATACGAGCAGTACTTC,.,TRBV7-3,TRBJ2-7,.
CASSPAGAGSNYGYTF,TGTGCCAGCAGCCCCGCGGGGGCAGGGTCGAACTATGGCTACACCTTC,.,TRBV5-6,TRBJ1-2,.
CASSQDRPEHSNTGELFF,TGTGCCAGCAGCCAAGATCGTCCCGAACATTCGAACACCGGGGAGCTGTTTTTT,.,TRBV4-2,TRBJ2-2,.
CASSGVTGDTGELFF,TGCGCCAGCAGCGGAGTGACAGGGGATACCGGGGAGCTGTTTTTT,.,TRBV5-1,TRBJ2-2,TRBD1
CASSQTAGGGWTDTQYF,TGTGCCAGCAGCCAAACAGCGGGAGGTGGATGGACAGATACGCAGTATTTT,.,TRBV4-2,TRBJ2-3,TRBD2
CASSSTGGHGYTF,TGTGCCAGCAGTTCCACAGGGGGTCATGGCTACACCTTC,.,TRBV6-6,TRBJ1-2,TRBD1
CAWSVGGTMNTEAFF,TGTGCCTGGAGTGTCGGGGGGACCATGAACACTGAAGCTTTCTTT,.,TRBV30,TRBJ1-1,.
CASSLQGTYLNEQFF,TGTGCCAGCAGCTTACAGGGGACTTACCTTAATGAGCAGTTCTTC,once,TRBV7-3,TRBJ2-1,.
CASSLIGTGASGANVLTF,TGTGCCAGCAGCTTAATCGGGACAGGTGCCTCTGGGGCCAACGTCCTGACTTTC,.,TRBV7-3,TRBJ2-6,TRBD1
CASSLPGLNEKLFF,TGTGCCAGCAGCTTGCCGGGCCTTAATGAAAAACTGTTTTTT,.,TRBV5-4,TRBJ1-4,.
CASSYPSRSGANVLTF,TGTGCCAGCAGCTACCCCTCTAGGTCTGGGGCCAACGTCCTGACTTTC,.,TRBV7-8,TRBJ2-6,.
CASSLRVTGTGGFGEQFF,TGTGCCAGCAGCTTAAGAGTTACAGGGACAGGGGGCTTTGGTGAGCAGTTCTTC,.,TRBV7-6,TRBJ2-1,TRBD1
CASSLDRTSVFVDEQFF,TGTGCCAGCAGCTTAGACAGGACTAGCGTGTTTGTAGATGAGCAGTTCTTC,few,TRBV11-2,TRBJ2-1,TRBD2
CASSGGLAGGRDYEQYF,TGTGCCAGCAGCGGAGGACTAGCGGGAGGTCGGGACTACGAGCAGTACTTC,.,TRBV7-6,TRBJ2-7,TRBD2
CASSLAGTRHSYEQYF,TGTGCCAGCAGCTTGGCCGGAACGCGACACTCCTACGAGCAGTACTTC,.,TRBV5-4,TRBJ2-7,.
CASSQEVTNTGELFF,TGCGCCAGCAGCCAAGAGGTGACGAACACCGGGGAGCTGTTTTTT,once,TRBV4-1,TRBJ2-2,.
CASSFSQTNEKLFF,TGTGCCAGCAGCTTTTCACAGACTAATGAAAAACTGTTTTTT,once,TRBV9,TRBJ1-4,.
CASSLVVSGANVLTF,TGCGCCAGCAGCTTGGTTGTCTCTGGGGCCAACGTCCTGACTTTC,.,TRBV5-1,TRBJ2-6,.
CASSEVSEQPQHF,TGTGCCAGCAGTGAAGTATCAGAACAGCCCCAGCATTTT,many,TRBV6-1,TRBJ1-5,.
CASFGGSSGSNEQYF,TGTGCCAGCTTTGGTGGGTCTAGCGGGAGTAACGAGCAGTACTTC,.,TRBV6-1,TRBJ2-7,TRBD2
CASAPSGVRNEQFF,TGTGCCAGCGCGCCCTCGGGAGTTCGCAATGAGCAGTTCTTC,once,TRBV28,TRBJ2-1,.
CASSLASVDEQFF,TGTGCCAGCAGCTTAGCGAGTGTGGATGAGCAGTTCTTC,.,TRBV11-2,TRBJ2-1,.
CASSTGGTGGAEQYF,TGCGCCAGCAGCACAGGCGGGACAGGGGGCGCCGAGCAGTACTTC,.,TRBV5-1,TRBJ2-7,TRBD1
CASSPGAHSYEQYF,TGTGCCAGCAGCCCAGGGGCCCACTCCTACGAGCAGTACTTC,few,TRBV5-4,TRBJ2-7,.
CASSLRRQKSSGNTIYF,TGTGCCAGCAGCTTACGAAGACAGAAGAGCTCTGGAAACACCATATATTTT,.,TRBV7-6,TRBJ1-3,.
CASRRDHNTEAFF,TGTGCCAGCAGGCGGGACCATAACACTGAAGCTTTCTTT,.,TRBV2,TRBJ1-1,.
CASCGNTEAFF,TGTGCCAGTTGCGGGAACACTGAAGCTTTCTTT,.,TRBV19,TRBJ1-1,.
CASRTDRGTGELFF,TGTGCCAGCAGAACGGACAGGGGCACCGGGGAGCTGTTTTTT,few,TRBV5-4,TRBJ2-2,TRBD1
CASRLTGAGANVLTF,TGTGCCAGCAGACTAACAGGGGCTGGGGCCAACGTCCTGACTTTC,.,TRBV7-3,TRBJ2-6,TRBD1
CASMVPGPRMNTEAFF,TGTGCCAGCATGGTCCCGGGGCCTAGGATGAACACTGAAGCTTTCTTT,once,TRBV28,TRBJ1-1,.
CASGGTGTNYGYTF,TGTGCCAGCGGAGGGACAGGGACTAACTATGGCTACACCTTC,.,TRBV27,TRBJ1-2,TRBD1
CASSLSLGELFF,TGTGCCAGCAGTTTATCCCTGGGGGAGCTGTTTTTT,.,TRBV28,TRBJ2-2,.
CASEGSGNTIYF,TGTGCCAGCGAAGGCTCTGGAAACACCATATATTTT,many,TRBV6-6,TRBJ1-3,.
CASSFARSGYGYTF,TGTGCCAGCAGCTTTGCCCGATCCGGGTATGGCTACACCTTC,.,TRBV7-2,TRBJ1-2,.
CASSPRTSGKGNEQFF,TGTGCCAGCAGCCCACGGACTAGCGGGAAAGGGAATGAGCAGTTCTTC,.,TRBV11-2,TRBJ2-1,TRBD2
CASSQGQGHSFSYNEQFF,TGCGCCAGCAGTCAAGGACAGGGGCACTCTTTCTCCTACAATGAGCAGTTCTTC,.,TRBV23-1,TRBJ2-1,TRBD1
CAAGGGAFGYGYTF,TGTGCCGCTGGCGGGGGGGCGTTTGGCTATGGCTACACCTTC,.,TRBV6-5,TRBJ1-2,.
CASSSQTGAVNTEAFF,TGTGCCAGCAGCTCGCAGACAGGGGCCGTGAACACTGAAGCTTTCTTT,.,TRBV7-2,TRBJ1-1,TRBD1
CASSSITGGYEQYF,TGTGCCAGCAGCTCAATTACAGGGGGCTACGAGCAGTACTTC,.,TRBV7-2,TRBJ2-7,TRBD1
CASRYTSGRALEQYF,TGTGCCAGCAGATACACTAGCGGGAGGGCCCTCGAGCAGTACTTC,few,TRBV28,TRBJ2-7,TRBD2
CASSSRDRGNTGELFF,TGTGCCAGCAGCTCCCGAGACAGGGGAAACACCGGGGAGCTGTTTTTT,.,TRBV9,TRBJ2-2,TRBD1
CAWSDRHGEAFF,TGTGCCTGGAGTGACCGGCACGGGGAAGCTTTCTTT,.,TRBV30,TRBJ1-1,.
CASSPNGGRETQYF,TGCGCCAGCAGCCCAAACGGCGGGAGGGAGACCCAGTACTTC,.,TRBV5-1,TRBJ2-5,TRBD2
CASTRTSGGTSTDTQYF,TGTGCCAGTACGCGGACTAGCGGGGGCACTAGCACAGATACGCAGTATTTT,.,TRBV19,TRBJ2-3,TRBD2
CASSSPLRDTQYF,TGTGCCAGCAGTTCTCCTCTACGGGATACGCAGTATTTT,.,TRBV28,TRBJ2-3,.
CASSLTRTRSDTQYF,TGTGCCAGCAGCCTCACTCGGACTAGATCAGATACGCAGTATTTT,.,TRBV7-2,TRBJ2-3,TRBD2
CASRPSGSTDTQYF,TGTGCCAGCAGACCTAGCGGGAGCACAGATACGCAGTATTTT,.,TRBV25-1,TRBJ2-3,TRBD2
CAWRTPGGTEAFF,TGTGCCTGGCGGACACCCGGGGGGACTGAAGCTTTCTTT,.,TRBV30,TRBJ1-1,.
CASSLSVGGLAGTDTQYF,TGTGCCAGCAGCTTATCGGTCGGGGGTCTCGCGGGCACAGATACGCAGTATTTT,.,TRBV7-9,TRBJ2-3,.
CASSPGPNTGELFF,TGCGCCAGCAGCCCGGGTCCGAACACCGGGGAGCTGTTTTTT,few,TRBV5-1,TRBJ2-2,.
CASSQDGTAQHF,TGCGCCAGCAGCCAAGATGGGACGGCCCAGCATTTT,few,TRBV4-1,TRBJ1-5,.
CASSIGRNSGANVLTF,TGTGCCAGTAGTATTGGACGGAACTCTGGGGCCAACGTCCTGACTTTC,.,TRBV19,TRBJ2-6,.
CASRLAHRFTYEQYF,TGTGCCAGCAGACTTGCCCACAGATTTACCTACGAGCAGTACTTC,.,TRBV27,TRBJ2-7,.
CASSQEGQGVRAFF,TGCGCCAGCAGCCAAGAGGGACAGGGAGTCCGGGCTTTCTTT,.,TRBV4-1,TRBJ1-1,TRBD1